The table lists the clone carrying this T cell receptor (beta chain) with many counts. This entry is derived from a study of T-cell reconstitution after alpha-beta-depleted transplantation in children. The TCRbeta library incorporated unique molecular identifiers. TCRdb fed the PCR reads into MiXCR, producing one record per CDR3 protein. The profile shows hundreds of thousands of distinct CDR3 sequences, about 15% of them singletons. V dropped 8 bases and J dropped 2 bases, with 13 bases sitting between them. This CDR3 comprises 13 residues. CDR1 and CDR2 (germline): SQVTM, ANQGSEA. The sequences come from PBMCs from the stem cell graft donor, collected from the stem cell graft. The J gene is TRBJ2-1, the V gene TRBV29-1, with D possibly matching TRBD2 (6 bases). This receptor was obtained from a human donor who donated a stem cell graft to a child with acute myeloid leukemia. CDR3: CSLAGTAYNEQFF. Written as DNA, the CDR3 is TGCAGCCTTGCGGGGACGGCCTACAATGAGCAGTTCTTC.